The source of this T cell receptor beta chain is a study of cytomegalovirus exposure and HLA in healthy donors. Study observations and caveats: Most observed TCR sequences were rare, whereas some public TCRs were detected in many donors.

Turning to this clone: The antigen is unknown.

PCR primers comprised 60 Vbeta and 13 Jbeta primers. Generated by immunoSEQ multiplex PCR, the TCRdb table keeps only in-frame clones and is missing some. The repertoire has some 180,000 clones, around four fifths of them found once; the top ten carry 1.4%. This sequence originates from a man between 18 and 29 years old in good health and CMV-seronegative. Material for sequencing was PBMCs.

Here the CDR3 reads CASSTQLTGGNSPLHF. CDR3 sequence (DNA): TGTGCCAGCAGCACGCAATTGACAGGGGGCAATTCACCCCTCCACTTT. This chain links TRBV7-9 with TRBJ1-6; 10 bases agree with TRBD1. This CDR3 contains 16 residues. The ends lost 5 bases at V and 7 bases at J; junction bases unmatched: 8. Germline V lookup: CDR1 SEHNR, CDR2 FQNEAQ (reference sequence).